Following are 25 T cell receptor beta chains from one sample sequenced in a study of T-cell memory formation after mild COVID-19. MiXCR was run by TCRdb on the 5' RACE reads, yielding one entry per CDR3 protein. The sample gives 350,000 to 550,000 distinct CDR3 sequences, roughly 18% of which show up once; 20% to 25% is in the top ten. The sample taken for sequencing was PBMCs or a T cell subset sorted from them (not recorded which). The receptor set was obtained from a man aged 18 to 29 who had mild COVID-19 (a few samples of this study predate the infection). Cell type and time point are not known.

The chain recombines TRBV10-3 with TRBJ2-1; 10 bases align to TRBD2. Trimming cost V 4 bases and J 8 bases; bases outside gene matches: 5. CDR1 ENHRY and CDR2 SYGVKD come from the germline V gene. The CDR3 length is 14 residues. The CDR3 sequence is CAISGGLASHEQFF. DNA of the CDR3: TGTGCCATCAGTGGGGGACTAGCGAGCCATGAGCAGTTCTTC.

This clonotype has only a few counts. The chain uses TRBV9 and TRBJ2-2, with D maybe TRBD1 (5 bases). Germline V gene sequence: CDR1 SGDLS, CDR2 YYNGEE. CDR3 size: 16 residues. Trimming stripped 4 bases from V and 8 bases from J, with 21 bases between. The CDR3 nucleotides read TGTGCCAGCAGCACACAGCGACAGAAGATTAGTGGGGAGCTGTTTTTT. This gives the protein CASSTQRQKISGELFF.

The chain has TRBV20-1 and TRBJ2-1, with 8 bases identical to TRBD2. V lost 6 bases, J lost 6 bases, and 10 bases stayed unmatched. The CDR3 length is 14 residues. Germline assignment: CDR1 DFQATT and CDR2 SNEGSKA (reference sequence). The CDR3 sequence is CSAPGSGGGNEQFF. The CDR3 DNA reads as TGCAGTGCCCCGGGGAGCGGGGGAGGCAATGAGCAGTTCTTC.

The chain couples TRBV6-2 or TRBV6-3 to TRBJ1-6, with D unclear. Germline V gives CDR1 MNHEY, CDR2 SVGEGT. The V end was cut by 6 bases, the J end by 8 bases, with 11 bases between. The CDR3 consists of 13 residues. The CDR3 DNA sequence: TGTGCCAGCAGATCGGACTGGGATTCACCCCTCCACTTT. It translates to CASRSDWDSPLHF.

The chain employs TRBV7-3 and TRBJ1-1; D remains unclear. With 4 bases removed from V and 3 bases from J, the gap between germline ends came to 9 bases. The length of the CDR3 is 13 residues. Germline V lookup: CDR1 SGHTA, CDR2 FQGTGA. CDR3 sequence: CASSYTRHTEAFF. The CDR3 coding sequence is TGTGCCAGCAGCTACACAAGACACACTGAAGCTTTCTTT. The entire variable domain, with the rest obtained from reference TRBV7-3 and TRBJ1-1, is as follows: GAGVSQTPSNKVTEKGKYVELRCDPISGHTALYWYRQSLGQGPEFLIYFQGTGAADDSGLPNDRFFAVRPEGSVSTLKIQRTERGDSAVYLCASSYTRHTEAFFGQGTRLTVV.

This clonotype showed up many times. The V gene is TRBV7-2, the J gene TRBJ2-1, with TRBD2 identical over 10 bases. The germline V gene encodes CDR1 SGHTA and CDR2 FQGNSA. With V trimmed by 5 bases and J by 4 bases, 5 bases remained unmatched. This CDR3 is 15 amino acids long. CDR3: CASSATSGDYNEQFF. The CDR3 DNA is TGTGCCAGCAGCGCAACTAGCGGGGATTACAATGAGCAGTTCTTC.

This clonotype was detected only once. CDR3 nucleotides: TGTGCCAGCAGTGAAGTATCACAGGGGGGCTACGAGCAGTACTTC. The encoded protein is CASSEVSQGGYEQYF. The V call is TRBV2, the J call TRBJ2-7, with 8 positions matching TRBD1. The CDR3 contains 15 residues. Germline CDR1 SNHLY, CDR2 FYNNEI. V was clipped by 1 base and J by 3 bases; unmatched bases: 5.

This clonotype was detected ten times or more. V gene TRBV5-1 combines with J gene TRBJ1-2; possibly TRBD1 for D (5 bases). Germline CDR1 and CDR2: SGHRS and YFSETQ. Trimming pared 3 bases from V and 5 bases from J, leaving 23 bases between. The length of the CDR3 is 17 residues. The chain's CDR3 is CASSSSYGQALSYGYTF. As DNA, the CDR3 is TGCGCCAGCAGCTCTTCATACGGACAAGCTTTGAGTTATGGCTACACCTTC. The whole variable domain, filled in from reference TRBV5-1 and TRBJ1-2, reads KAGVTQTPRYLIKTRGQQVTLSCSPISGHRSVSWYQQTPGQGLQFLFEYFSETQRNKGNFPGRFSGRQFSNSRSEMNVSTLELGDSALYLCASSSSYGQALSYGYTFGSGTRLTVV.

This clonotype was seen many times. The chain couples TRBV7-9 to TRBJ2-5; D is possibly TRBD1 (6 bases). The germline V gene encodes CDR1 SEHNR and CDR2 FQNEAQ (reference sequence). CDR3 size: 15 residues. Deletions cut 6 bases from V and 4 bases from J, with 18 bases between. The CDR3 DNA sequence: TGTGCCAGCAGTTTGGGGGCAGGGTCCGGAGAGACCCAGTACTTC. Its protein product is CASSLGAGSGETQYF.

This chain joins TRBV7-2 and TRBJ1-4, with no clear D. The ends were cut back, 6 bases at V and 7 bases at J, with 24 bases in the middle. The CDR3 has 17 amino acids. CDR1 and CDR2 from the germline V gene are SGHTA and FQGNSA. CDR3: CASSSPVRSLGSEKLFF. Here the CDR3 DNA reads TGTGCCAGCAGTTCTCCCGTACGGTCCCTGGGTTCTGAAAAACTGTTTTTT.

This chain links TRBV5-5 with TRBJ2-3; D is undetermined. The CDR3 consists of 11 residues. Trimming removed 4 bases at V and 7 bases at J, with 7 bases between. The germline V gene has CDR1 SGHKS and CDR2 YYEKEE (reference sequence). The CDR3 DNA reads as TGTGCCAGCAGCCCGGATAATACGCAGTATTTT. The encoded protein is CASSPDNTQYF.

This clonotype was seen at least ten times. This rearrangement joins TRBV19 to TRBJ1-1; the D is unclear. V was trimmed by 8 bases and J by 3 bases, leaving 19 bases between them. CDR3 length: 15 residues. Germline values: CDR1 LNHDA, CDR2 SQIVND (reference sequence). CDR3 region: CASRPTPAEYTEAFF. The CDR3 DNA reads TGTGCCAGTCGCCCGACTCCGGCGGAGTACACTGAAGCTTTCTTT. The whole variable domain, filled in from reference TRBV19 and TRBJ1-1, reads DGGITQSPKYLFRKEGQNVTLSCEQNLNHDAMYWYRQDPGQGLRLIYYSQIVNDFQKGDIAEGYSVSREKKESFPLTVTSAQKNPTAFYLCASRPTPAEYTEAFFGQGTRLTVV.

This clonotype was detected only a few times. The gene calls are TRBV6-1 and TRBJ1-2; D may be TRBD1 (6 bases). The CDR3 is made up of 12 amino acids. In germline, CDR1 is MNHNS, CDR2 SASEGT. V was pared by 8 bases and J by 7 bases, with 14 bases between. The DNA of the CDR3 is TGTGCCAGCTGGGGGCCAGCCGTTGGCTACACCTTC. Protein product: CASWGPAVGYTF.

This clonotype turned up a few times. This rearrangement joins TRBV4-1 to TRBJ2-6; D unresolved. The CDR3 sequence is 14 residues long. Trimming took off 3 bases at V and 2 bases at J, with 5 bases between the two ends. Germline CDR1 and CDR2: MGHRA and YSYEKL. CDR3 amino acids: CASSQVTGANVLTF. The CDR3 coding sequence is TGCGCCAGCAGCCAGGTCACTGGGGCCAACGTCCTGACTTTC.

This chain links TRBV19 with TRBJ1-1, with D possibly TRBD1 on 5 matching bases. Between the trimmed V and J ends, which lost 2 bases and 0 bases, there was a span of 13 bases. From germline, CDR1 is LNHDA and CDR2 SQIVND (reference sequence). CDR3 length: 16 amino acids. For the CDR3, the DNA is TGTGCCAGTAGTATACAGGACGGGGCCATGAACACTGAAGCTTTCTTT. Amino acids: CASSIQDGAMNTEAFF.

The V gene is TRBV12-3 or TRBV12-4, the J gene TRBJ1-1, with 10 nucleotides matching TRBD1. This CDR3 is built from 13 residues. V was pared by 6 bases and J by 8 bases, with 6 bases of the junction left unmatched. CDR3 protein: CASRSDRGAEAFF. CDR3 in DNA: TGTGCCAGCAGGTCGGACAGGGGGGCCGAAGCTTTCTTT.

The gene calls are TRBV7-8 and TRBJ1-2; no clear D gene. CDR3 length: 14 residues. Trimming took 4 bases from V and 4 from J, leaving 13 bases between them. In germline, CDR1 is SGHVS, CDR2 FQNEAQ. The CDR3 region has the DNA TGTGCCAGCAGCTCGGACCCTTGGTTCTATGGCTACACCTTC. Translating gives CASSSDPWFYGYTF.

This clonotype was observed a few times. V usage is TRBV14 and J usage is TRBJ2-1; 10 nucleotides match TRBD2. Trimming at V came to 4 bases and at J to 0 bases, leaving 15 bases not matched to a gene. The CDR3 extends over 20 amino acids. CDR1 and CDR2 (germline): SGHDN, FVKESK. DNA for the CDR3: TGTGCCAGCAGCCCTCGTCTCGGACTAGCGGCCTTTAGCTCCTACAATGAGCAGTTCTTC. Translation: CASSPRLGLAAFSSYNEQFF.

In this sample, this clonotype turned up many times. The J gene is TRBJ2-7, the V gene TRBV6-1, with D unclear. Trimming removed 6 bases at V and 4 bases at J, with 19 bases between. The CDR3 sequence is 15 residues long. Germline CDR1 is MNHNS and CDR2 is SASEGT. CDR3 sequence reads: CASSFDTALGYEQYF. The CDR3 region has the DNA TGTGCCAGCAGCTTTGACACAGCCTTAGGGTACGAGCAGTACTTC.

This clonotype turned up a few times. CDR3 DNA: TGTGCCACCTTCCGGAGTCCCCAAGAGACCCAGTACTTC. It specifies CATFRSPQETQYF. V and J are TRBV27 and TRBJ2-5; D gene ambiguous. Per germline, CDR1 MNHEY and CDR2 SMNVEV (reference sequence). There are 13 residues in the CDR3. The V end was cut by 10 bases, the J end by 1 base, with 13 bases between.

This clonotype occurred a few times. The V gene is TRBV7-2, the J gene TRBJ2-5, with D perhaps TRBD1 (6 bases). This CDR3 has 15 residues. V lost 1 base, J lost 6 bases, and 15 bases lay in between. Germline V gene sequence: CDR1 SGHTA, CDR2 FQGNSA. CDR3 nucleotides: TGTGCCAGCAGCTTAGGAGGTGGGGGCCTAAAGACCCAGTACTTC. Translation: CASSLGGGGLKTQYF.

The chain recombines TRBV11-3 with TRBJ2-1; 13 bases fit TRBD2. This CDR3 has 15 amino acids. The V gene end was trimmed by 5 bases and the J gene end by 9 bases; junction bases not matched to a gene: 7. CDR1 SGHNT and CDR2 YENEEA come from the germline V gene. CDR3 protein: CASSPGTSGEGEQFF. In DNA, the CDR3 is TGTGCCAGCAGCCCCGGGACTAGCGGGGAAGGTGAGCAGTTCTTC.

The CDR3 sequence is CSVEWGAEQYF. The CDR3 nucleotides read TGCAGCGTTGAATGGGGGGCCGAGCAGTACTTC. The chain joins TRBV29-1 to TRBJ2-7, with D perhaps assigned TRBD1 or TRBD2 (6 bases each). The CDR3 extends over 11 amino acids. V lost 2 bases, J lost 6 bases, and 8 bases lay in between. Germline V gene sequence: CDR1 SQVTM, CDR2 ANQGSEA.

This clonotype turned up a few times. V gene TRBV27 combines with J gene TRBJ2-1; 9 bases fit TRBD2. The V and J ends lost 5 bases and 2 bases, in that order; junction bases with no gene match: 1. Germline V lookup: CDR1 MNHEY, CDR2 SMNVEV (reference sequence). This CDR3 has 14 residues. The CDR3 DNA reads TGTGCCAGCAGTAAGCGGGGGGCCTACAATGAGCAGTTCTTC. The encoded protein is CASSKRGAYNEQFF.

The chain links TRBV7-7 to TRBJ2-5; D unresolved. Trimming removed 1 base at V and 5 bases at J, with 14 bases between. This CDR3 is built from 15 residues. The germline gives CDR1 SSHAT, CDR2 FNYEAQ (reference sequence). CDR3 in amino acids: CASSLGQQKGETQYF. In DNA form, the CDR3 reads TGTGCCAGCAGCTTAGGACAACAGAAGGGTGAGACCCAGTACTTC.